The text below deals with one TCR beta chain. The data are from a study of blood T cell repertoires in COVID-19. Across the study: Researchers got acute and convalescent COVID-19 samples from the United States, Italy and Spain. In each case, the material was cDNA or gDNA derived from T cells, B-cell-depleted T cells, or PBMCs.

In the authors' methods: Amplification from reference gene primers served as the basis for estimated nucleated cell counts. The method was immunoSEQ multiplex PCR; TCRdb's version includes in-frame clones alone and lacks a portion of them. The DNA was the basis for D and trimming; V, J and clone size are from that table. The data hold about 190,000 clones, with 70% to 85% observed a single time. Germline V gene lookup returns CDR1 MNHEY and CDR2 SVGAGI. The CDR3 extends over 13 amino acids. Deletions cut 1 base from V and 5 bases from J, with 6 bases between. This receptor was identified in a woman in her forties or fifties with acute or convalescent COVID-19. The source material was peripheral blood. The gene calls are TRBV6-5 and TRBJ2-1; TRBD2 is a possible D gene (6 bases). The CDR3 coding sequence is TGTGCCAGCAGTTACTGGGGGGACAATGAGCAGTTCTTC. Protein product: CASSYWGDNEQFF.